The next 5 T cell receptor beta chains were all read from a single sample in a study of early T cells in non-severe SARS-CoV-2 infection. In TCRdb, the 5' RACE reads were re-called with MiXCR into one record per CDR3 protein. The sample comprises some 64,000 distinct CDR3 sequences, 10% to 11% of which are singletons, and more than 1.5% rests with the top ten. Material for sequencing was whole blood. The receptors stem from an adult who was a healthcare worker with PCR-confirmed SARS-CoV-2 infection or an uninfected control (not recorded which).

At least ten counts were recorded for this clonotype. V and J are TRBV27 and TRBJ2-7; D is perhaps TRBD2 (5 bases). Trimming took 3 bases from V and 13 from J, leaving 16 bases between them. The CDR3 extends over 12 amino acids. Per the germline V gene, CDR1 is MNHEY and CDR2 is SMNVEV (reference sequence). The CDR3 DNA follows: TGTGCCAGCAGTTTGCGTGGCGGGCCGTGTTACTTC. This gives the protein CASSLRGGPCYF.

This clonotype has ten or more counts. The rearrangement links TRBV5-1 to TRBJ1-5; the D gene is possibly TRBD1 (6 bases). CDR1 is SGHRS and CDR2 is YFSETQ in the germline V gene. The CDR3 totals 17 residues. Trimming left V 0 bases short and J 2 bases short, with 15 bases between. CDR3 amino acids: CASSLGPGGSGNQPQHF. The CDR3 DNA follows: TGCGCCAGCAGCTTGGGCCCGGGGGGCTCAGGCAATCAGCCCCAGCATTTT.

This chain connects TRBV6-6 to TRBJ1-1; 11 nucleotides match TRBD1. There are 18 residues in the CDR3. Per germline, CDR1 MNHNY and CDR2 SVGAGI (reference sequence). With V trimmed by 4 bases and J by 1 base, 11 bases remained unmatched. The CDR3 region is CASSFIRTGGPENTEAFF. The CDR3 DNA reads as TGTGCCAGCAGTTTCATTCGGACAGGGGGCCCCGAGAACACTGAAGCTTTCTTT.

This clonotype was seen a handful of times. V and J are TRBV11-2 and TRBJ2-1, with D possibly TRBD1 on 5 matching bases. Per the germline V gene, CDR1 is SGHAT and CDR2 is FQNNGV. The ends were cut back, 0 bases at V and 6 bases at J, with 12 bases in the middle. This CDR3 spans 15 amino acids. This CDR3 reads CASSLDSGYGNEQFF. Written as DNA, the CDR3 is TGTGCCAGCAGCTTAGATTCAGGGTACGGCAATGAGCAGTTCTTC.

The sample holds many counts of this clonotype. This chain connects TRBV11-2 to TRBJ2-3; D is tentatively TRBD1 or TRBD2 (5 bases each). This CDR3 has 15 amino acids. Trimming cost V 2 bases and J 1 base, with 10 bases left between them. Germline V CDR1 and CDR2: SGHAT, FQNNGV. The CDR3, as DNA: TGTGCCAGCAGCTTAAGAGGGGCCGGCACAGATACGCAGTATTTT. Residues: CASSLRGAGTDTQYF.